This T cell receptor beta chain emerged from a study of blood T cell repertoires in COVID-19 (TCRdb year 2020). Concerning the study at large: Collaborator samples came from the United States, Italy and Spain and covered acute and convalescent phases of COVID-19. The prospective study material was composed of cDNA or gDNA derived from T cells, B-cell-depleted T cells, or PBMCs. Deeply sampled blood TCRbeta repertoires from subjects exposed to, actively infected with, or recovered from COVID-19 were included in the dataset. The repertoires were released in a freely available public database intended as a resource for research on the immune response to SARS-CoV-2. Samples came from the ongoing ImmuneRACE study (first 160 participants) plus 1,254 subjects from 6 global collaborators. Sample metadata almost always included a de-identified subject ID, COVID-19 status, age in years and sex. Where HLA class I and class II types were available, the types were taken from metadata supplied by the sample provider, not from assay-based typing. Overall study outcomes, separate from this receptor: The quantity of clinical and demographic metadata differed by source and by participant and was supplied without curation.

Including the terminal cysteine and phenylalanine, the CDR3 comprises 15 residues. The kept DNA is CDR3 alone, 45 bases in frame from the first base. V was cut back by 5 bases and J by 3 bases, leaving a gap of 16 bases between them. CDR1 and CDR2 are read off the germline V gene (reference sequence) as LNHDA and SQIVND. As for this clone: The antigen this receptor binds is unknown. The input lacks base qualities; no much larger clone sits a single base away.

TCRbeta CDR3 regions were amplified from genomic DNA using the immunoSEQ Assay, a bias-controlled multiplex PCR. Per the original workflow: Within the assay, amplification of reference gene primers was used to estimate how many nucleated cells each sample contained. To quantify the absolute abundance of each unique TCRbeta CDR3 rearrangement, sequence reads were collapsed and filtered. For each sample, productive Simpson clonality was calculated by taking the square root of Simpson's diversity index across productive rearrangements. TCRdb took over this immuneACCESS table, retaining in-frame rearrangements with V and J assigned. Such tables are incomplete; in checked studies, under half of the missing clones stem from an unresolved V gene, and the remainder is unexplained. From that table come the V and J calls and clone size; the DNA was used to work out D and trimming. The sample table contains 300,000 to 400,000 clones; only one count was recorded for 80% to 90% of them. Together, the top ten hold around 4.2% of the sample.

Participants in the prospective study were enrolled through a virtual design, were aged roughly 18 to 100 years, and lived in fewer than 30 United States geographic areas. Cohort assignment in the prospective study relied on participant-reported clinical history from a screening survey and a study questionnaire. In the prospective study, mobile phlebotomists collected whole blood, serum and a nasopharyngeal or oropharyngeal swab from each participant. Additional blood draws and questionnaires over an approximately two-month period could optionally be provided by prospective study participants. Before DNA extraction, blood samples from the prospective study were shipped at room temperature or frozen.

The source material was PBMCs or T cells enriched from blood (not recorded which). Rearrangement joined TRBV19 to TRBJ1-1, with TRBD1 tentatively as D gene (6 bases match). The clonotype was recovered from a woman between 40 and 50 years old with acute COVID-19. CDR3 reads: CASSVQGKSHTEAFF. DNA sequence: TGTGCCAGTAGTGTACAGGGAAAGTCGCACACTGAAGCTTTCTTT. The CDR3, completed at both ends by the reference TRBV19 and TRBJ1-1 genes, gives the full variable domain DGGITQSPKYLFRKEGQNVTLSCEQNLNHDAMYWYRQDPGQGLRLIYYSQIVNDFQKGDIAEGYSVSREKKESFPLTVTSAQKNPTAFYLCASSVQGKSHTEAFFGQGTRLTVV.